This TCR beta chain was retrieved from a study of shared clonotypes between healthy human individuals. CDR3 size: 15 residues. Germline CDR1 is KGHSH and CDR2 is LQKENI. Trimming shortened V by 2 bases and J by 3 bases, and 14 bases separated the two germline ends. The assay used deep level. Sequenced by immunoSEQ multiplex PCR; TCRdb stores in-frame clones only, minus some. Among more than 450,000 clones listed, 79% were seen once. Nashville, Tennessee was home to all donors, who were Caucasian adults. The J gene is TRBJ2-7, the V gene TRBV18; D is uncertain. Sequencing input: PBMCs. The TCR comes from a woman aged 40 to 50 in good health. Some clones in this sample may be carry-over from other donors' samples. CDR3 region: CASSPDGRELYEQYF. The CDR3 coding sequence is TGTGCCAGCTCACCAGATGGACGTGAGCTCTACGAGCAGTACTTC.